A few counts support the clone carrying this T cell receptor (beta chain). The CDR3 totals 13 residues. Trimming shortened V by 6 bases and J by 2 bases, and 9 bases separated the two germline ends. Germline CDR1 and CDR2: SGHRS and YFSETQ. The source of the sample is a study of blood T cell repertoires in COVID-19. The table came from immunoSEQ multiplex PCR; TCRdb's copy has only in-frame clones and leaves some out. The repertoire holds more than 250,000 clones, with approximately 78% as singletons. Sequencing used PBMCs or T cells enriched from blood (not recorded which). This receptor was identified in a man in his forties who had been exposed to COVID-19. The V gene is TRBV5-1, the J gene TRBJ2-1; D is unclear. The CDR3 nucleotides are TGCGCCAGCACCGAGACAACCTACAATGAGCAGTTCTTC. Protein sequence: CASTETTYNEQFF.